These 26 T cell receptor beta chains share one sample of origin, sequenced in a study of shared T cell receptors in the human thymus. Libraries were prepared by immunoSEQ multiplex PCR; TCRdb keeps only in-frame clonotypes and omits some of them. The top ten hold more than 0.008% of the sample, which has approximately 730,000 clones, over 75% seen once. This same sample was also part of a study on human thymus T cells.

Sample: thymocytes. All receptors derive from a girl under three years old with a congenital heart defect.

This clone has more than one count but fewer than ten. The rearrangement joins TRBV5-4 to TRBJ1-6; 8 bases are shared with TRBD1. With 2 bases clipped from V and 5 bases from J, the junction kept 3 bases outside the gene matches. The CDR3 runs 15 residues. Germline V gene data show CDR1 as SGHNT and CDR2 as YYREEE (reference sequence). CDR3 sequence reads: CASSFRGQNNSPLHF. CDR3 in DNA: TGTGCCAGCAGCTTCAGGGGGCAAAATAATTCACCCCTCCACTTT. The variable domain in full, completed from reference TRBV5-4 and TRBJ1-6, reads ETGVTQSPTHLIKTRGQQVTLRCSSQSGHNTVSWYQQALGQGPQFIFQYYREEENGRGNFPPRFSGLQFPNYSSELNVNALELDDSALYLCASSFRGQNNSPLHFGNGTRLTVT.

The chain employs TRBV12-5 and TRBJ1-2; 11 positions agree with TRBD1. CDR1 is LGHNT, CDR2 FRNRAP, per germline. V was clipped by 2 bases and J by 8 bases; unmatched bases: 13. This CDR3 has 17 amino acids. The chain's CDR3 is CASGLIGQGASEAGYTF. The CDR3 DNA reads TGTGCTAGTGGTTTGATTGGACAGGGGGCCTCCGAAGCGGGCTACACCTTC.

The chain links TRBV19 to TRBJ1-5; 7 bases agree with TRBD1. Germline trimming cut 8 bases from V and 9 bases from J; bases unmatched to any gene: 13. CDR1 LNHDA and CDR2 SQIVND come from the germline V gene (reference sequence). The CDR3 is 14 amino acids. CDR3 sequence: CASAGTAWKGPQHF. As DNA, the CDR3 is TGTGCCAGTGCCGGGACAGCCTGGAAAGGGCCCCAGCATTTT.

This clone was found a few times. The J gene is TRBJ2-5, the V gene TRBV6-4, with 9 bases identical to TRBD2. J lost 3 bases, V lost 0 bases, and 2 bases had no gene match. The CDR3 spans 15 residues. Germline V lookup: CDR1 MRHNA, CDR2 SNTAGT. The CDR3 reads CASSDSPSGEETQYF. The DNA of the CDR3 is TGTGCCAGCAGTGACTCACCTAGCGGGGAAGAGACCCAGTACTTC.

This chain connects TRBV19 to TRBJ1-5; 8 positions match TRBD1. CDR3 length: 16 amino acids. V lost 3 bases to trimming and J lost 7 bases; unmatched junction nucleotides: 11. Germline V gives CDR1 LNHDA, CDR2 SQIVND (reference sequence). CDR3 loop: CASSIPSGTGFQPQHF. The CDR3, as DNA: TGTGCCAGTAGTATTCCCTCCGGGACAGGCTTCCAGCCCCAGCATTTT. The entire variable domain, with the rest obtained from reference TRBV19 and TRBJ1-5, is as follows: DGGITQSPKYLFRKEGQNVTLSCEQNLNHDAMYWYRQDPGQGLRLIYYSQIVNDFQKGDIAEGYSVSREKKESFPLTVTSAQKNPTAFYLCASSIPSGTGFQPQHFGDGTRLSIL.

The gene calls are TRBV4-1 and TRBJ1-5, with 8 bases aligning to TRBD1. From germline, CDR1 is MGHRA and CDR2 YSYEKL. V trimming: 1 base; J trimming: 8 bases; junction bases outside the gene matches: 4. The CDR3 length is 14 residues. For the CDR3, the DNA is TGCGCCAGCAGCCAAGGGACAGGGACGGAGCCCCAGCATTTT. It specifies CASSQGTGTEPQHF.

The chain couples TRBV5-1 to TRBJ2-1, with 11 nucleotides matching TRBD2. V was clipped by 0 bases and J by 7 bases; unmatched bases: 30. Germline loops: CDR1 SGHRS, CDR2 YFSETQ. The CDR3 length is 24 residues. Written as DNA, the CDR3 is TGCGCCAGCAGCTTGGCAAGCCCGACCTTGGCCTATGTAGCGGGGGGGCCGTTGGGGAATGAGCAGTTCTTC. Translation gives CASSLASPTLAYVAGGPLGNEQFF.

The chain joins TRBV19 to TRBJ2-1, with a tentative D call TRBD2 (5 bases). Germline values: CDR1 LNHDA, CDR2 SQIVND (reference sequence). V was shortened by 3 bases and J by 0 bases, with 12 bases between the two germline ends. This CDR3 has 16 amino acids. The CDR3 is CASSMSGLGSYNEQFF. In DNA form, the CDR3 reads TGTGCCAGTAGTATGTCGGGGTTGGGCTCCTACAATGAGCAGTTCTTC.

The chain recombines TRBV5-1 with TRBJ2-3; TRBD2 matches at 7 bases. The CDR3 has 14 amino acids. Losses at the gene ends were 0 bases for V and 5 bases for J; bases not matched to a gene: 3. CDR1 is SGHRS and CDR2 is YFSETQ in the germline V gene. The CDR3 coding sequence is TGCGCCAGCAGCTTGGCAGGGAGGGGAGATACGCAGTATTTT. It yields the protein CASSLAGRGDTQYF.

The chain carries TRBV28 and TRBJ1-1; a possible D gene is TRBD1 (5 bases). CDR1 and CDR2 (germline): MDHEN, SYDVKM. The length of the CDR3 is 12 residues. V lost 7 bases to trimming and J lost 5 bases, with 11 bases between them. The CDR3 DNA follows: TGTGCCAGCACCAGTAAGGGGACTGAAGCTTTCTTT. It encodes CASTSKGTEAFF.

The CDR3 DNA reads as TGCGCCAGCAGCACCACAGGGCCCTCTGGAAACACCATATATTTT. The encoded protein is CASSTTGPSGNTIYF. The chain has TRBV4-1 and TRBJ1-3; D is possibly TRBD1 (6 bases). Germline assignment: CDR1 MGHRA and CDR2 YSYEKL. This CDR3 contains 15 residues. V lost 5 bases and J 0 bases, leaving 11 bases between the germline ends.

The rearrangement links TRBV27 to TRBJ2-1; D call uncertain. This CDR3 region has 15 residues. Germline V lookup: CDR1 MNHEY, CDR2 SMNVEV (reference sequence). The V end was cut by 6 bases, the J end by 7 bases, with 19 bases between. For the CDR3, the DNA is TGTGCCAGCAGCATGGGCCAGATCTTGAGAAATGAGCAGTTCTTC. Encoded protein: CASSMGQILRNEQFF.

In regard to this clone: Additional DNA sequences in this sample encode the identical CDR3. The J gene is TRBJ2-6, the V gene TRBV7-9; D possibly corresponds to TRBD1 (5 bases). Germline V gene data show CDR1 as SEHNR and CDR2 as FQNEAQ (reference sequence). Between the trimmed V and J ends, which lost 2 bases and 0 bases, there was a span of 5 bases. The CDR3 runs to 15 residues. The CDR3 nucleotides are TGTGCCAGCAGCTTAAGGGGCTCTGGGGCCAACGTCCTGACTTTC. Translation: CASSLRGSGANVLTF. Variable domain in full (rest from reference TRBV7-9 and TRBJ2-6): DTGVSQNPRHKITKRGQNVTFRCDPISEHNRLYWYRQTLGQGPEFLTYFQNEAQLEKSRLLSDRFSAERPKGSFSTLEIQRTEQGDSAMYLCASSLRGSGANVLTFGAGSRLTVL.

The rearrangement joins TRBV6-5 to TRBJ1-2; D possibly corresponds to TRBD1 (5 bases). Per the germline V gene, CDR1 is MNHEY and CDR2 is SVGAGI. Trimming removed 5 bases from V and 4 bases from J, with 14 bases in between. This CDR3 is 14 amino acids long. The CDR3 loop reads CASSSREGLYGYTF. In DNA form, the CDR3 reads TGTGCCAGCAGTAGCAGGGAGGGGCTCTATGGCTACACCTTC.

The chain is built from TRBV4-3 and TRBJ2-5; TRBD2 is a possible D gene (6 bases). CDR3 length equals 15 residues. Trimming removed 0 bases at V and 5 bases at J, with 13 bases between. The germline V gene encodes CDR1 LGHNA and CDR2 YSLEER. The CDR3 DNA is TGCGCCAGCAGCCAAGACAGGGAGGAGCTTGAGACCCAGTACTTC. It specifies CASSQDREELETQYF.

The CDR3 protein is CASSRDRGSYEQYF. CDR3 nucleotides: TGTGCCAGTAGTAGGGACAGGGGTTCCTACGAGCAGTACTTC. The chain joins TRBV19 to TRBJ2-7; 10 bases match TRBD1. Germline V gives CDR1 LNHDA, CDR2 SQIVND (reference sequence). The V gene end was trimmed by 4 bases and the J gene end by 1 base; junction bases not matched to a gene: 1. The CDR3 loop spans 14 amino acids. Supplemented by reference TRBV19 and TRBJ2-7, the full variable domain reads DGGITQSPKYLFRKEGQNVTLSCEQNLNHDAMYWYRQDPGQGLRLIYYSQIVNDFQKGDIAEGYSVSREKKESFPLTVTSAQKNPTAFYLCASSRDRGSYEQYFGPGTRLTVT.

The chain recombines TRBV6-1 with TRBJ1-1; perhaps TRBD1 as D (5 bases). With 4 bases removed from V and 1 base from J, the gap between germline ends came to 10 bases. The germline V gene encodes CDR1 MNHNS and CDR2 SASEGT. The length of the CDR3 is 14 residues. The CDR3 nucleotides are TGTGCCAGCAGTGGGGACTGCCCGAACACTGAAGCTTTCTTT. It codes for CASSGDCPNTEAFF.

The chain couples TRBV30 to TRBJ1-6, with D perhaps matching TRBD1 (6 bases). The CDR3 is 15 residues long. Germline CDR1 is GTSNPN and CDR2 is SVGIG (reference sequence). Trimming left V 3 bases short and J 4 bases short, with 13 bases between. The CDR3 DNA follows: TGTGCCTGGAGGCCGGGACACACTTATAATTCACCCCTCCACTTT. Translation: CAWRPGHTYNSPLHF.

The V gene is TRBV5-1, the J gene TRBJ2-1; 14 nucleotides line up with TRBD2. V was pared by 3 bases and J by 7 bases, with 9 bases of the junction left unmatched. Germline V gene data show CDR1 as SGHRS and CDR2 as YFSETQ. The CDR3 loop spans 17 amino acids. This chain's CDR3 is CASSSGRLAGGTNEQFF. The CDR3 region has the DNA TGCGCCAGCAGCTCGGGGAGACTAGCGGGGGGGACTAATGAGCAGTTCTTC.

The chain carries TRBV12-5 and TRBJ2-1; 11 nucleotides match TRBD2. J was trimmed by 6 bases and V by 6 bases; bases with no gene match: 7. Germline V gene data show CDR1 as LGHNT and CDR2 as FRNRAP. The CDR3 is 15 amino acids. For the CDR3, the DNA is TGTGCTAGTGGCAAACTAGCGGGGGAATTCAATGAGCAGTTCTTC. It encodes CASGKLAGEFNEQFF.

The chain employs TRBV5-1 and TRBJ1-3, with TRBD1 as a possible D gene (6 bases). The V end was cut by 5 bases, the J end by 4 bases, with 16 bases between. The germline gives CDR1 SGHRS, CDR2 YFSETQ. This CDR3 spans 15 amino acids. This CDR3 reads CASRPTGGPGNTIYF. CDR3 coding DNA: TGCGCCAGCAGGCCGACGGGGGGCCCGGGAAACACCATATATTTT.

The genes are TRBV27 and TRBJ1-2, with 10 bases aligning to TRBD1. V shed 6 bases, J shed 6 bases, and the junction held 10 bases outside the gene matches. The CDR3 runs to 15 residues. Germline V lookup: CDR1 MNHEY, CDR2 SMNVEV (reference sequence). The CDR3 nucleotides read TGTGCCAGCAGATACCGGGACAGGGGCTTCGATGGCTACACCTTC. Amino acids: CASRYRDRGFDGYTF.

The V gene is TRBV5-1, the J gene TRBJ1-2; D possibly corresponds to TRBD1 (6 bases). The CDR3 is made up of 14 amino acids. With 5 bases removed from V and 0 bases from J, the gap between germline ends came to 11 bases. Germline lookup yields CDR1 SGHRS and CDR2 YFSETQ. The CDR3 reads CASRGARANYGYTF. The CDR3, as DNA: TGCGCCAGCAGGGGGGCGCGGGCTAACTATGGCTACACCTTC.

CDR3 protein: CASSLAAGSYGYTF. For the CDR3, the DNA is TGTGCCAGCAGTTTAGCGGCGGGCTCCTATGGCTACACCTTC. The chain carries TRBV27 and TRBJ1-2; the D is unclear. The V gene lost 2 bases and the J gene lost 4 bases, with 11 bases spanning the gap. The CDR3 covers 14 residues. Germline V CDR1 and CDR2: MNHEY, SMNVEV (reference sequence).

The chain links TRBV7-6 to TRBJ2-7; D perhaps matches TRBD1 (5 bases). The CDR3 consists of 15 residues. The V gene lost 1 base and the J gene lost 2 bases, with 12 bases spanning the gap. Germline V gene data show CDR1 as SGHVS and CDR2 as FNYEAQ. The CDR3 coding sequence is TGTGCCAGCAGCTTAGGCAGGGTGGGCGCCTACGAGCAGTACTTC. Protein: CASSLGRVGAYEQYF.

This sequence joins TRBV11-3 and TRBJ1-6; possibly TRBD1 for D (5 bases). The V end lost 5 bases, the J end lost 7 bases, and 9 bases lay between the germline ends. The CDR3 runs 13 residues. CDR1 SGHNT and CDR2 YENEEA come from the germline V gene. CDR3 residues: CASSRDSNSPLHF. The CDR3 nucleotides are TGTGCCAGCAGCCGGGACTCGAATTCACCCCTCCACTTT. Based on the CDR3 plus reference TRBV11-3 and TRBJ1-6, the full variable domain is EAGVVQSPRYKIIEKKQPVAFWCNPISGHNTLYWYLQNLGQGPELLIRYENEEAVDDSQLPKDRFSAERLKGVDSTLKIQPAELGDSAVYLCASSRDSNSPLHFGNGTRLTVT.